These 5 T cell receptor beta chains were sequenced from one sample in a study of T cell repertoires in cytomegalovirus infection. Via MiXCR, TCRdb re-called the reads, giving one row per CDR3 protein. Among roughly 130,000 distinct CDR3 sequences listed, roughly 25% were seen once. These receptors have no known antigen. Material: PBMCs, sequenced either directly or after in vitro stimulation (not recorded which). The receptors were gathered from a human donor in good health (CMV status not recorded). Some clones in this sample may be carry-over from other donors' samples.

This clonotype was observed at least ten times. This chain uses TRBV7-2 with TRBJ2-5, with D possibly TRBD2 on 6 matching bases. The CDR3 is made up of 14 amino acids. Germline CDR1 is SGHTA and CDR2 is FQGNSA. Between the trimmed V and J ends, which lost 5 bases and 2 bases, there was a span of 12 bases. This CDR3 is CASSPMSGQETQYF. CDR3 bases: TGTGCCAGCAGCCCCATGAGCGGGCAAGAGACCCAGTACTTC.

The V gene is TRBV6-2 or TRBV6-3, the J gene TRBJ2-7; D gene unclear. V was pared by 7 bases and J by 4 bases, with 14 bases between. This CDR3 spans 13 amino acids. Germline V gene lookup returns CDR1 MNHEY and CDR2 SVGEGT. In nucleotides, the CDR3 is TGTGCCAGCACTGACACCTCAACATACGAGCAGTACTTC. It is translated as CASTDTSTYEQYF.

Only a few counts were recorded for this clonotype. The chain employs TRBV7-6 and TRBJ2-1; 10 nucleotides match TRBD2. Germline V gives CDR1 SGHVS, CDR2 FNYEAQ. The trim removed 5 bases at V and 4 bases at J, leaving 5 bases unmatched. This CDR3 is built from 15 residues. This chain's CDR3 is CASSQTSGLYNEQFF. The CDR3 DNA follows: TGTGCCAGCAGCCAGACTAGCGGGCTTTACAATGAGCAGTTCTTC.

This clonotype was seen only a few times. CDR3 nucleotide sequence: TGTGCCAGTAGTATCTATGCCCCCTTCGACGCGAGCGGCACTGAAGCTTTCTTT. Encoded protein: CASSIYAPFDASGTEAFF. This chain joins TRBV19 and TRBJ1-1; D uncertain. Deletions cut 3 bases from V and 4 bases from J, with 24 bases between. This CDR3 is built from 18 residues. Germline CDR1 and CDR2: LNHDA and SQIVND (reference sequence).

This clonotype was seen more than once but under ten times. The chain recombines TRBV5-6 with TRBJ2-1; D might be TRBD2 (5 bases). Germline CDR1 SGHDT, CDR2 YYEEEE. Trimming cost V 0 bases and J 3 bases, with 10 bases left between them. The CDR3 runs to 15 residues. CDR3 in DNA: TGTGCCAGCAGCTTGGGCAGCGGATTCTACAATGAGCAGTTCTTC. Protein product: CASSLGSGFYNEQFF.